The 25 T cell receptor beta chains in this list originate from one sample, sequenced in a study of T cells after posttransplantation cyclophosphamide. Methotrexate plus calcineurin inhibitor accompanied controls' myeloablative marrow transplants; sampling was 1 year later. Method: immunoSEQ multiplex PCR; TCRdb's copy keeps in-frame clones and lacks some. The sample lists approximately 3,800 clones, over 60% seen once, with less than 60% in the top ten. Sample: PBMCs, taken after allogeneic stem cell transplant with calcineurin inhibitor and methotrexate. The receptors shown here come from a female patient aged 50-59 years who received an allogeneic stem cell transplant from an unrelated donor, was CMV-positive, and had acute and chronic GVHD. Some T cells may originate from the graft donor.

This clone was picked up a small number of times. DNA for the CDR3: TGTGCCAGCAGTGAAGCCCCTGGCAGGGTCACTGAAGCTTTCTTT. Amino acids: CASSEAPGRVTEAFF. The chain carries TRBV6-1 and TRBJ1-1; possible D gene TRBD1, 5 bases. The CDR3 has 15 amino acids. Trimming stripped 0 bases from V and 4 bases from J, with 12 bases between. The germline CDR1 and CDR2 sequences are MNHNS and SASEGT.

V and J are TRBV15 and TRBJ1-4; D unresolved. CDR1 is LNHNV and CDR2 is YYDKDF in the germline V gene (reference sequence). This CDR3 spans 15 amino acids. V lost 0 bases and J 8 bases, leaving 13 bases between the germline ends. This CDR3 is CATSRDRGMGEKLFF. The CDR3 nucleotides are TGTGCCACCAGCAGAGATCGGGGTATGGGGGAAAAACTGTTTTTT.

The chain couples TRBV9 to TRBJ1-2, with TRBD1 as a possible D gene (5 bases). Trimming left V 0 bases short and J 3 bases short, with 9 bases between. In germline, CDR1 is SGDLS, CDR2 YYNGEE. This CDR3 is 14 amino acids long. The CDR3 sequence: CASSVGRVDYGYTF. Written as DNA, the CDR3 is TGTGCCAGCAGCGTAGGCAGGGTGGACTATGGCTACACCTTC.

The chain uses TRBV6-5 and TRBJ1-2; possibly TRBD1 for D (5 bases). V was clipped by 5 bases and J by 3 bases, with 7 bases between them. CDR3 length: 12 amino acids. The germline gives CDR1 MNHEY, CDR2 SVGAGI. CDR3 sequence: CASSAGYYGYTF. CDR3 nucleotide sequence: TGTGCCAGCAGTGCAGGGTACTATGGCTACACCTTC.

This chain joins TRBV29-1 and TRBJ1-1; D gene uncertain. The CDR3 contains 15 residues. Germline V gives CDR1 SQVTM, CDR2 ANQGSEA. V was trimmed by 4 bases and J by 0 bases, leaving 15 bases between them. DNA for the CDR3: TGCAGCGTTGTGCCGAGGTCCACCATGAACACTGAAGCTTTCTTT. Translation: CSVVPRSTMNTEAFF. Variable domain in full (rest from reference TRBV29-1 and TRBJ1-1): SAVISQKPSRDICQRGTSLTIQCQVDSQVTMMFWYRQQPGQSLTLIATANQGSEATYESGFVIDKFPISRPNLTFSTLTVSNMSPEDSSIYLCSVVPRSTMNTEAFFGQGTRLTVV.

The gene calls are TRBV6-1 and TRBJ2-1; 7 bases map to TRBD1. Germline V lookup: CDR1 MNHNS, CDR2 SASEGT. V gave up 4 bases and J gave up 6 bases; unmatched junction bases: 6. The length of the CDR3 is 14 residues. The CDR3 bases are TGTGCCAGCAGTGCCAGGGACAGCCCCAATGAGCAGTTCTTC. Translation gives CASSARDSPNEQFF.

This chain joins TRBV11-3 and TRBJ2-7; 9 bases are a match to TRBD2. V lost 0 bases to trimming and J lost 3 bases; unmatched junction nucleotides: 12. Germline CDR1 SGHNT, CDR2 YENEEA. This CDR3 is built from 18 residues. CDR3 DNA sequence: TGTGCCAGCAGCTTAGATGTCCTAGCGGGGAGGATAAGCTACGAGCAGTACTTC. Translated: CASSLDVLAGRISYEQYF.

For the CDR3, the DNA is TGCGCCAGCAGCACGCTGGACAGCTACGAGCAGTACTTC. Its protein is CASSTLDSYEQYF. The gene calls are TRBV5-1 and TRBJ2-7; D perhaps matches TRBD1 (6 bases). The CDR3 is made up of 13 amino acids. Germline lookup yields CDR1 SGHRS and CDR2 YFSETQ. Trimming removed 4 bases at V and 3 bases at J, with 11 bases between.

Here the CDR3 reads CASRKGGGSETQYF. The CDR3 DNA follows: TGTGCCAGCAGGAAAGGGGGGGGCTCAGAGACCCAGTACTTC. The gene calls are TRBV2 and TRBJ2-5; a possible D gene is TRBD2 (7 bases). Trimming pared 6 bases from V and 4 bases from J, leaving 15 bases between. Per germline, CDR1 SNHLY and CDR2 FYNNEI. The CDR3 covers 14 residues.

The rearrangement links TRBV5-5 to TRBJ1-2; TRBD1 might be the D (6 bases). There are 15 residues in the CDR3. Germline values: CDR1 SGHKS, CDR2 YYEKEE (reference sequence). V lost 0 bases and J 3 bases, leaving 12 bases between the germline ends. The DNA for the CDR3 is TGTGCCAGCAGCTTGGGGGGCAACAGGGACTATGGCTACACCTTC. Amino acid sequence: CASSLGGNRDYGYTF.

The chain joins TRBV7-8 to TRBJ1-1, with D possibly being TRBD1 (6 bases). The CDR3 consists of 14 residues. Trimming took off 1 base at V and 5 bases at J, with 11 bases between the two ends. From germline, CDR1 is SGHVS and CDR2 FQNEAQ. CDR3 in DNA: TGTGCCAGCAGCTTAGTCGGGACAACAACTGAAGCTTTCTTT. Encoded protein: CASSLVGTTTEAFF.

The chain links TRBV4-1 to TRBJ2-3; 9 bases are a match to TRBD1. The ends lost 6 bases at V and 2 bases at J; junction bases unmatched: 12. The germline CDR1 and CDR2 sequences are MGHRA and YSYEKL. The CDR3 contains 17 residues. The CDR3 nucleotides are TGCGCCAGCAGGCCCCCGCGGGACAGGGAAAACACAGATACGCAGTATTTT. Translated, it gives CASRPPRDRENTDTQYF.

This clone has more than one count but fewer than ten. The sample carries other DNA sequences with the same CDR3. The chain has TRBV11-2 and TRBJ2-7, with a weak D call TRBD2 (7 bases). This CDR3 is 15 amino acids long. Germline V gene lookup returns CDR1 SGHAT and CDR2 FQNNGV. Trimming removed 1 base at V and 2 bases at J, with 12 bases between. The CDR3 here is CASSLAGGVTYEQYF. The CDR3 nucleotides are TGTGCCAGCAGCTTAGCGGGGGGCGTTACCTACGAGCAGTACTTC.

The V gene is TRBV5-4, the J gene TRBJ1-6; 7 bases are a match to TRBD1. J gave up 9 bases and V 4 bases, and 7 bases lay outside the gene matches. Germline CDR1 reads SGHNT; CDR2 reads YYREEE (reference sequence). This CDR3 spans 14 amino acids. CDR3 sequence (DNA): TGTGCCAGCAGCCCCGACAGGGTAGCTTCACCCCTCCACTTT. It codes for CASSPDRVASPLHF.

The CDR3 loop is CASSFAGAAIYGYTF. CDR3 coding DNA: TGTGCCAGCAGTTTCGCAGGGGCCGCTATCTATGGCTACACCTTC. This rearrangement joins TRBV27 to TRBJ1-2, with D possibly TRBD1 on 6 matching bases. Germline V gene sequence: CDR1 MNHEY, CDR2 SMNVEV (reference sequence). The germline V and J ends were trimmed by 3 bases and 4 bases, with 15 bases remaining between them. CDR3 size: 15 residues.

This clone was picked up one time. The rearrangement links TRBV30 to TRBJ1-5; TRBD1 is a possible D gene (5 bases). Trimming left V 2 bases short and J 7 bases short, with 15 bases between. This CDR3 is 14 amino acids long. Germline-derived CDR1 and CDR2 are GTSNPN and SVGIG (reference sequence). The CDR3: CAWSPGTSGQPQHF. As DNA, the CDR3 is TGTGCCTGGAGTCCCGGAACCTCAGGGCAGCCCCAGCATTTT.

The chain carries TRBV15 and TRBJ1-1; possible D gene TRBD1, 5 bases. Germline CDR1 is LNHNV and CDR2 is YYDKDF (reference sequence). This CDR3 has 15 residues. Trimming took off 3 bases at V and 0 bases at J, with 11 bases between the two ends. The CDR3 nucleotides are TGTGCCACCAGCAGCAGGGAACTCATGAACACTGAAGCTTTCTTT. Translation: CATSSRELMNTEAFF.

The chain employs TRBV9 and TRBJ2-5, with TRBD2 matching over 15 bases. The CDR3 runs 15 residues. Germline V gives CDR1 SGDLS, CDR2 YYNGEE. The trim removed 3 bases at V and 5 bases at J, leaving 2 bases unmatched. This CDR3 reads CASSAGTSGGETQYF. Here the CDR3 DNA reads TGTGCCAGCAGCGCCGGGACTAGCGGGGGGGAGACCCAGTACTTC.

In nucleotides, the CDR3 is TGTGCCAGCAGCGTAGACTCAGGGGGACAGCCCCAGCATTTT. This translates into CASSVDSGGQPQHF. The rearrangement uses TRBV9 and TRBJ1-5; TRBD1 aligns across 7 bases. Germline CDR1 reads SGDLS; CDR2 reads YYNGEE. The length of the CDR3 is 14 residues. The ends lost 0 bases at V and 7 bases at J; junction bases unmatched: 4.

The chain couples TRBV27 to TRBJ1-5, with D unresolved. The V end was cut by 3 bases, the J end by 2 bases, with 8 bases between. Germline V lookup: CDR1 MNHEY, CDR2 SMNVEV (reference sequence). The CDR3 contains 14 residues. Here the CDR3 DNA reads TGTGCCAGCAGTTTCCACGGGGGCAATCAGCCCCAGCATTTT. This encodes CASSFHGGNQPQHF.

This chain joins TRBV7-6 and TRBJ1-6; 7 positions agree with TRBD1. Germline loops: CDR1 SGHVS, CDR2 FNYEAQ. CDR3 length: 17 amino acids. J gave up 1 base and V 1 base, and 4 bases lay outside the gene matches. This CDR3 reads CASSLGPRGSYNSPLHF. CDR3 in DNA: TGTGCCAGCAGCTTAGGGCCCAGGGGGTCCTATAATTCACCCCTCCACTTT. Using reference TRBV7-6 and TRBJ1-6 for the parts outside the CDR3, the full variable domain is GAGVSQSPRYKVTKRGQDVALRCDPISGHVSLYWYRQALGQGPEFLTYFNYEAQQDKSGLPNDRFSAERPEGSISTLTIQRTEQRDSAMYRCASSLGPRGSYNSPLHFGNGTRLTVT.

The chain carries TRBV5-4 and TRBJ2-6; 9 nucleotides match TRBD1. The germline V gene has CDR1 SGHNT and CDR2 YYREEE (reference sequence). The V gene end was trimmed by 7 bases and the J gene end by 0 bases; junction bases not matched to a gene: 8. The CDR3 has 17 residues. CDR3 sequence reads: CASQQGASFSGANVLTF. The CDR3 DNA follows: TGTGCCAGCCAACAGGGGGCCTCCTTCTCTGGGGCCAACGTCCTGACTTTC.

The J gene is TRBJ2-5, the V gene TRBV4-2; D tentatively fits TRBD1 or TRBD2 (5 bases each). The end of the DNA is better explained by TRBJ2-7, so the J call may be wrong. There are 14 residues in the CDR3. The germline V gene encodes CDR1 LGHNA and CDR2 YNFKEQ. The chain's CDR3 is CASSHLSGGYEQYF. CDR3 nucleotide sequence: TGTGCCAGCAGCCACCTCAGTGGGGGCTACGAGCAGTACTTC.

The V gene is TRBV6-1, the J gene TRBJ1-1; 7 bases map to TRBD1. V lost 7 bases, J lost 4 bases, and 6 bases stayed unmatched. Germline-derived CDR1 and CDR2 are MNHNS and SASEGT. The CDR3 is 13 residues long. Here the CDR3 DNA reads TGTGCCAGCATCCTACAGGGGAGCACTGAAGCTTTCTTT. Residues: CASILQGSTEAFF.

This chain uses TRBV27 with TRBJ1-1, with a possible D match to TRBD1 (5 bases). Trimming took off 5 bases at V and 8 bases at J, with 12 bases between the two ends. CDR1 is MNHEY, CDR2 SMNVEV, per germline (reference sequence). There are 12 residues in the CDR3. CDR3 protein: CASSPKGVEAFF. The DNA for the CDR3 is TGTGCCAGCAGTCCCAAAGGGGTAGAAGCTTTCTTT.